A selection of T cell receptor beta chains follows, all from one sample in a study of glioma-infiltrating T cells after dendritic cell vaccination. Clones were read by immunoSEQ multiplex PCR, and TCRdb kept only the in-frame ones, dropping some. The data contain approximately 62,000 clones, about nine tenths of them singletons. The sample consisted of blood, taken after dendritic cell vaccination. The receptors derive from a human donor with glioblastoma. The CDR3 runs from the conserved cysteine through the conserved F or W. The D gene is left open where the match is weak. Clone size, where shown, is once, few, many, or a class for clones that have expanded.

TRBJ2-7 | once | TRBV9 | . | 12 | CASSRTDYEQYF | TGTGCCAGCAGTCGGACTGACTACGAGCAGTACTTC
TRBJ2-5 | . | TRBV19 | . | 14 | CASSMGRGKATQYF | TGTGCCAGTAGTATGGGGAGGGGGAAGGCGACCCAGTACTTC
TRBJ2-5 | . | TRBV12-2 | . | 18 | CASRLDGSGGSCQETQYF | TGTGCAAGTCGCTTAGATGGATCGGGAGGCAGTTGTCAAGAGACTCAGTACTTC
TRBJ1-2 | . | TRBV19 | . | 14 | CASSGPVHLYGYTF | TGTGCCAGTAGTGGGCCAGTCCACCTCTATGGCTACACCTTC
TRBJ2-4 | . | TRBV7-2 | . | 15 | CASSLGAAGTNIQYF | TGTGCCAGCAGCTTAGGGGCCGCAGGAACAAACATTCAGTACTTC
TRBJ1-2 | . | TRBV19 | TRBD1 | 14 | CASFTGQGNYGYTF | TGTGCCAGTTTCACAGGACAGGGGAACTATGGCTACACCTTC
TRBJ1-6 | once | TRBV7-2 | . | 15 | CASIPGGGNNSPLHF | TGTGCCAGCATCCCCGGGGGGGGCAATAATTCACCCCTCCACTTT
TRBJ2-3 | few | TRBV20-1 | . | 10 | CSAVRGTQYF | TGCAGTGCTGTCAGGGGTACGCAGTATTTT
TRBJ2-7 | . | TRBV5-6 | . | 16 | CASSPTDGELPYEQYF | TGTGCCAGCAGCCCTACCGACGGGGAACTGCCCTACGAGCAGTACTTC
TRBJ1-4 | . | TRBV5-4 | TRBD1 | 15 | CASSHETGSNEKLFF | TGTGCCAGCAGCCACGAGACAGGGTCCAATGAAAAACTGTTTTTT
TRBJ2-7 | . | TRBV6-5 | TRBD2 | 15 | CASSPASPRGNEQYF | TGTGCCAGCAGCCCGGCTAGTCCGCGGGGGAACGAGCAGTACTTC
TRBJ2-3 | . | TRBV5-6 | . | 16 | CASSRPLASGADTQYF | TGTGCCAGCAGCCGACCACTAGCCTCTGGGGCAGATACGCAGTATTTT
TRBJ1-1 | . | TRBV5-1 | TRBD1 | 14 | CASSQWTGDTEAFF | TGCGCCAGCAGCCAATGGACAGGGGACACTGAAGCTTTCTTT
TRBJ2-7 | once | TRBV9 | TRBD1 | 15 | CASSPRTGRTYEQYF | TGTGCCAGCAGCCCCCGGACAGGGAGGACCTACGAGCAGTACTTC
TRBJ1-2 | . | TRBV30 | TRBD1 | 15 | CAWSYKDRGPDGYTF | TGTGCCTGGAGTTATAAAGATAGGGGGCCGGATGGCTACACCTTC
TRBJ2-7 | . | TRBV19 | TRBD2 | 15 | CASSIVSGAGYEQYF | TGTGCCAGTAGTATAGTAAGCGGGGCAGGATACGAGCAGTACTTC
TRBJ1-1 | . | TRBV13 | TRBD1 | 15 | CASSEAGGPRFEAFF | TGTGCCAGCAGCGAAGCAGGGGGCCCCCGGTTTGAAGCTTTCTTT
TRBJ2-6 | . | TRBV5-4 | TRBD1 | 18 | CASSWGTGGLPGANVLTF | TGTGCCAGCAGCTGGGGGACAGGGGGCCTACCTGGGGCCAACGTCCTGACTTTC
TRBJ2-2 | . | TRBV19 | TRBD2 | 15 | CASRFPGLASGELFF | TGTGCCAGTCGATTCCCGGGACTAGCGTCCGGGGAGCTGTTTTTT
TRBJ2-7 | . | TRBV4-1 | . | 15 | CASSQERDFSYEQYF | TGCGCCAGCAGCCAAGAAAGGGACTTCTCCTACGAGCAGTACTTC
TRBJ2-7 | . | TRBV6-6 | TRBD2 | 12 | CASTSGTYEQYF | TGTGCCAGCACTAGCGGAACCTACGAGCAGTACTTC
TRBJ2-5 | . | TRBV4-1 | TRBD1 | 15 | CASSPRQGLGETQYF | TGCGCCAGCAGCCCAAGACAGGGGTTGGGGGAGACCCAGTACTTC
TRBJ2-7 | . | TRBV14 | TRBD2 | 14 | CASDRLAPPYEQYF | TGTGCCAGCGATAGACTAGCTCCACCCTACGAGCAGTACTTC
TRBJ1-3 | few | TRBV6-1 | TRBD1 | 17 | CASSATSGQSSGNTIYF | TGTGCCAGCAGTGCAACGTCGGGACAGTCCTCTGGAAACACCATATATTTT
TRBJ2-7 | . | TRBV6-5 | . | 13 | CASTAAVPYEQYF | TGTGCCAGCACCGCTGCGGTTCCCTACGAGCAGTACTTC
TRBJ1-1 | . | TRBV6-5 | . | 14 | CASSSRWRNTEAFF | TGTGCCAGCAGTTCACGATGGAGGAACACTGAAGCTTTCTTT
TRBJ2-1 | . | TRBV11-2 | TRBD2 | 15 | CASSSTSLLGNEQFF | TGTGCCAGCAGTTCGACTAGCCTCCTTGGTAATGAGCAGTTCTTC
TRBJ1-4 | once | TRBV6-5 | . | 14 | CASTVTGSGEKLFF | TGTGCCAGCACCGTGACGGGGAGCGGGGAAAAACTGTTTTTT
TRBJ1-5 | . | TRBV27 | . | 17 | CASSPHRGASENQPQHF | TGTGCCAGCAGTCCCCATCGGGGGGCATCGGAGAATCAGCCCCAGCATTTT
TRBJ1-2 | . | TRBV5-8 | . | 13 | CASSLAVAPGYTF | TGTGCCAGCAGCTTGGCCGTGGCTCCCGGCTACACCTTC
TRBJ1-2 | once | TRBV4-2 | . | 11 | CASSLERDYTF | TGTGCCAGCAGCCTCGAGAGAGACTACACCTTC
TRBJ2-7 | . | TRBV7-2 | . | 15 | CASSLKGVGFEEQYF | TGTGCCAGCAGCTTAAAGGGGGTAGGATTTGAAGAGCAGTACTTC
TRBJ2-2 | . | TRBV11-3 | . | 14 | CASSRGVDTGELFF | TGTGCCAGCTCCAGAGGTGTAGACACCGGGGAGCTGTTTTTT
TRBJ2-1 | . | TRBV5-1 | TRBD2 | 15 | CASSRTSGAYNEQFF | TGCGCCAGCAGCCGGACTAGCGGGGCCTACAATGAGCAGTTCTTC
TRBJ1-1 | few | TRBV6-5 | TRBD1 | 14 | CASRLQGRNTEAFF | TGTGCCAGCAGGCTACAGGGGCGGAACACTGAAGCTTTCTTT
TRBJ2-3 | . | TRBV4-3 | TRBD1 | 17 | CASSHLPQGAGTDTQYF | TGCGCCAGCAGCCACCTACCACAGGGGGCGGGCACAGATACGCAGTATTTT
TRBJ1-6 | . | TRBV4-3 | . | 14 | CASNIGTYDSPLHF | TGCGCCAGCAACATCGGGACTTATGATTCACCCCTCCACTTT
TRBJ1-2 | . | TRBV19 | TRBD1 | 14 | CASSIDRGGYGYTF | TGTGCCAGTAGTATTGACAGGGGAGGCTATGGCTACACCTTC
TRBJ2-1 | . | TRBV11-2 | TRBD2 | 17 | CASSLGPLAGGLNEQFF | TGTGCCAGCAGCTTAGGCCCTCTAGCGGGAGGACTCAATGAGCAGTTCTTC
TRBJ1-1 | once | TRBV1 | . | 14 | CTSSRAQMNTEAFF | TGCACCAGCAGCCGGGCCCAAATGAACACTGAAGCTTTCTTT
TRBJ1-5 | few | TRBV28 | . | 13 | CASRSLPNQPQHF | TGTGCCAGCAGGAGTTTGCCGAATCAGCCCCAGCATTTT
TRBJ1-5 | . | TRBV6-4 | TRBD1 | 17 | CASSRDRGRGDLQPQHF | TGTGCCAGCAGCCGGGACAGGGGGCGAGGGGATCTTCAGCCCCAGCATTTT
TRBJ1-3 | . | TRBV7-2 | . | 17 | CASSGSGRLGRGNTIYF | TGTGCCAGCAGCGGCAGCGGACGGCTCGGGAGGGGAAACACCATATATTTT